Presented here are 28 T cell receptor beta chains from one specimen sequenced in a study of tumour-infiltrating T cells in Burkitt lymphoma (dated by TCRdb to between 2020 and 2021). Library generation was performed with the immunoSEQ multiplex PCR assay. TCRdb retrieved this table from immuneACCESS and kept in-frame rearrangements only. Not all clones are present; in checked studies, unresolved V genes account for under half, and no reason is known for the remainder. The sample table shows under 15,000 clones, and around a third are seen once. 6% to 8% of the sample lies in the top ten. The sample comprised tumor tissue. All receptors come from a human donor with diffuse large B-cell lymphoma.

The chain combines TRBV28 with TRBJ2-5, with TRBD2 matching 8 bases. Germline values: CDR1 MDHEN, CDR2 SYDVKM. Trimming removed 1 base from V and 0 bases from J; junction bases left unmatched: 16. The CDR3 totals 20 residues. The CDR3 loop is CASSLFTSSQSSGYQETQYF. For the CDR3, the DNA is TGTGCCAGCAGTTTATTCACCTCATCACAGTCTAGCGGGTACCAAGAGACCCAGTACTTC. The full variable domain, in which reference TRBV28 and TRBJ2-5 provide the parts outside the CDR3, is DVKVTQSSRYLVKRTGEKVFLECVQDMDHENMFWYRQDPGLGLRLIYFSYDVKMKEKGDIPEGYSVSREKKERFSLILESASTNQTSMYLCASSLFTSSQSSGYQETQYFGPGTRLLVL.

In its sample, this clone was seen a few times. The CDR3 loop is CASSSGQGRTEAFF. The DNA of the CDR3 is TGTGCCAGCAGCTCGGGACAGGGGAGGACTGAAGCTTTCTTT. V and J are TRBV13 and TRBJ1-1, with TRBD1 matching over 10 bases. There are 14 residues in the CDR3. Per germline, CDR1 PRHDT and CDR2 FYEKMQ (reference sequence). With 4 bases clipped from V and 5 bases from J, the junction kept 4 bases outside the gene matches.

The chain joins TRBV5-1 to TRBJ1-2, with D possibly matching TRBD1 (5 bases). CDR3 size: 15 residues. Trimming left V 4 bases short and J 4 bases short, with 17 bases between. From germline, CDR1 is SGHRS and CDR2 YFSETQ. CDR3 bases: TGCGCCAGCAGCCCTTCAGACAGCTCCCTCTATGGCTACACCTTC. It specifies CASSPSDSSLYGYTF.

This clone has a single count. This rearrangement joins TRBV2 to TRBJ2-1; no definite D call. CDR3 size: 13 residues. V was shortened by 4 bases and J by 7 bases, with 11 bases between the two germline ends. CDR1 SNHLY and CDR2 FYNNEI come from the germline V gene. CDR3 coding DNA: TGTGCCAGCAGTGGTGGAGATATGAATGAGCAGTTCTTC. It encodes CASSGGDMNEQFF.

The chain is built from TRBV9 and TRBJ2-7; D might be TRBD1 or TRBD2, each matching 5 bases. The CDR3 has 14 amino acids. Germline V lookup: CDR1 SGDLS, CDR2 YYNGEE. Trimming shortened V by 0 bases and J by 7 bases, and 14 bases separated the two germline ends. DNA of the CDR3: TGTGCCAGCAGCGTAGGATGGGACCCTCGGGAGCAGTACTTC. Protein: CASSVGWDPREQYF.

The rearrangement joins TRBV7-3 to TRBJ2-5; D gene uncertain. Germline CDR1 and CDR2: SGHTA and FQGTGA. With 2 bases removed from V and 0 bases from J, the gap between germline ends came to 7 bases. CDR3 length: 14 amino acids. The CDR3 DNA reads TGTGCCAGCAGCTTATCCCGGGACCAAGAGACCCAGTACTTC. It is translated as CASSLSRDQETQYF.

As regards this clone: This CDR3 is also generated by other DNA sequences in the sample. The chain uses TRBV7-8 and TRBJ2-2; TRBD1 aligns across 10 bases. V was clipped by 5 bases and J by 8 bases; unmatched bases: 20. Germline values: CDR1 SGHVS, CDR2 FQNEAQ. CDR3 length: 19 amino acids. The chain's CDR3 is CASSETGGVVAGGFGELFF. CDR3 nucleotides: TGTGCCAGCAGCGAGACAGGGGGCGTAGTAGCAGGGGGTTTTGGGGAGCTGTTTTTT.

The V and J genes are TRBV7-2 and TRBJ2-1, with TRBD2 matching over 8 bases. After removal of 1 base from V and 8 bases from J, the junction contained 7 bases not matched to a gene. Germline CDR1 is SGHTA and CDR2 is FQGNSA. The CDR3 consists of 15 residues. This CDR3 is CASSLGLASWDEQFF. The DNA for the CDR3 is TGTGCCAGCAGCTTAGGACTAGCGTCGTGGGATGAGCAGTTCTTC.

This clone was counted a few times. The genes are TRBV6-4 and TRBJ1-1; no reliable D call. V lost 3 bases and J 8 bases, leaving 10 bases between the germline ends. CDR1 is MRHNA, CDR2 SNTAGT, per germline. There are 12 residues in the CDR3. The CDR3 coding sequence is TGTGCCAGCAGTGATATCCGGGGAGAAGCTTTCTTT. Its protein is CASSDIRGEAFF.

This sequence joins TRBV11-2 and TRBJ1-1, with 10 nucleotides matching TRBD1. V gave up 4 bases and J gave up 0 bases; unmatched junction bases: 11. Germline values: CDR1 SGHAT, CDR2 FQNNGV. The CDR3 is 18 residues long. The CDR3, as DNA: TGTGCCAGCAGCTCAGACCCCGACAGGGGGCTGATGAACACTGAAGCTTTCTTT. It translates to CASSSDPDRGLMNTEAFF.

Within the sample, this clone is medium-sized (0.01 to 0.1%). This CDR3 reads CASSYFSGRNEQFF. CDR3 nucleotide sequence: TGTGCCAGCAGTTACTTCAGCGGGAGAAATGAGCAGTTCTTC. V is TRBV6-5 and J is TRBJ2-1, with 8 bases matching TRBD2. V trimming: 1 base; J trimming: 7 bases; junction bases outside the gene matches: 3. The CDR3 contains 14 residues. Germline V gives CDR1 MNHEY, CDR2 SVGAGI.

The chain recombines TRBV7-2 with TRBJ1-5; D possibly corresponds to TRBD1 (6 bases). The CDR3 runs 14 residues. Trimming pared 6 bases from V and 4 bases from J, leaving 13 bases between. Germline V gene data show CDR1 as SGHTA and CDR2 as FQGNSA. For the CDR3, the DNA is TGTGCCAGCAGTGTCGGGACACTTAATCAGCCCCAGCATTTT. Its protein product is CASSVGTLNQPQHF. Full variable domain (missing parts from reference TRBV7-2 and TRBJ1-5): GAGVSQSPSNKVTEKGKDVELRCDPISGHTALYWYRQSLGQGLEFLIYFQGNSAPDKSGLPSDRFSAERTGGSVSTLTIQRTQQEDSAVYLCASSVGTLNQPQHFGDGTRLSIL.

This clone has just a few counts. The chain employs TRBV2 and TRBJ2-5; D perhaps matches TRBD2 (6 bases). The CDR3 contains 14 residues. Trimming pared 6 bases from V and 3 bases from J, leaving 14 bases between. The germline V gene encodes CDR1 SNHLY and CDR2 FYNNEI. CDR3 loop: CASRGLIEEETQYF. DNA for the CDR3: TGTGCCAGCAGGGGACTTATCGAGGAAGAGACCCAGTACTTC.

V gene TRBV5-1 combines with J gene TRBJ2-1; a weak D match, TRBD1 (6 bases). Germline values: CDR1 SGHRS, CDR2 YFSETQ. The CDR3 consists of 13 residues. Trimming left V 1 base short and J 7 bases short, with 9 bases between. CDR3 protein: CASSLTGNNEQFF. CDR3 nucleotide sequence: TGCGCCAGCAGCTTGACAGGGAATAATGAGCAGTTCTTC. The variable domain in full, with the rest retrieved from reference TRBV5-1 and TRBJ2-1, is KAGVTQTPRYLIKTRGQQVTLSCSPISGHRSVSWYQQTPGQGLQFLFEYFSETQRNKGNFPGRFSGRQFSNSRSEMNVSTLELGDSALYLCASSLTGNNEQFFGPGTRLTVL.

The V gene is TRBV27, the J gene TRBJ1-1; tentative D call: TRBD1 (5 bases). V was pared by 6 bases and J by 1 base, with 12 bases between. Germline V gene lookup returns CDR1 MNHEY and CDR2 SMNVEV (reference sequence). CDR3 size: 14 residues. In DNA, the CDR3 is TGTGCCAGCAGAATGGCAGGGACGAACACTGAAGCTTTCTTT. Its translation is CASRMAGTNTEAFF.

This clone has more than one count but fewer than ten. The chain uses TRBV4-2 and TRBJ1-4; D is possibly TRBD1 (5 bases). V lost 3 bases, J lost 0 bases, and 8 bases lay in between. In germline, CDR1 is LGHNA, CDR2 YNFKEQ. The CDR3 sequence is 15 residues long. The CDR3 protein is CASSHSRATNEKLFF. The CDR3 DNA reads TGTGCCAGCAGCCATTCCAGGGCAACTAATGAAAAACTGTTTTTT.

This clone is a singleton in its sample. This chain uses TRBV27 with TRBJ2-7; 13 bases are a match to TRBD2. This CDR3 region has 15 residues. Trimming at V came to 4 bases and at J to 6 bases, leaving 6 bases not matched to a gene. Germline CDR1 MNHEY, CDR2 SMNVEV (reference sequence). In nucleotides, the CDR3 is TGTGCCAGCAGTTCAGGACTAGCGGGAGCTCGCGAGCAGTACTTC. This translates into CASSSGLAGAREQYF.

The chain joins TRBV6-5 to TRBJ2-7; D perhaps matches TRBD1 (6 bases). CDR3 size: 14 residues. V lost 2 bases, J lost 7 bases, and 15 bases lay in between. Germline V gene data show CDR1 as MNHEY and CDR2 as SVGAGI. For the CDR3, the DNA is TGTGCCAGCAGTTACAGCCCCAGGGGCGGGGAGCAGTACTTC. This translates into CASSYSPRGGEQYF.

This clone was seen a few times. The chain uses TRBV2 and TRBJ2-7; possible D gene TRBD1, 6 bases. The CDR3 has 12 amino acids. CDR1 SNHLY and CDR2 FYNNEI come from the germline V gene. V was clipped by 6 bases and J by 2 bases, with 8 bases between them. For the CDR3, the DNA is TGTGCCAGCAGGGGGGCCGCCTACGAGCAGTACTTC. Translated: CASRGAAYEQYF.

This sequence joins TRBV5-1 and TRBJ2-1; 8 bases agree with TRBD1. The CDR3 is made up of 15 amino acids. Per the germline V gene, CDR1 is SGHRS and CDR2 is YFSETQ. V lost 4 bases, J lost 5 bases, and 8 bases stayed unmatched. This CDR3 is CASSRGQGVHNEQFF. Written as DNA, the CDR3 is TGCGCCAGCAGCCGAGGACAGGGTGTCCACAATGAGCAGTTCTTC.

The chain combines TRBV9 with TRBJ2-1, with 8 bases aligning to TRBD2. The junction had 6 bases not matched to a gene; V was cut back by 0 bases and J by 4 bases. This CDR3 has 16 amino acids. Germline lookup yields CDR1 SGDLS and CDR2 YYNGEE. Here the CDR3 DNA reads TGTGCCAGCAGCGTAGGGGGGACTAGTAGTTACAATGAGCAGTTCTTC. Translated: CASSVGGTSSYNEQFF.

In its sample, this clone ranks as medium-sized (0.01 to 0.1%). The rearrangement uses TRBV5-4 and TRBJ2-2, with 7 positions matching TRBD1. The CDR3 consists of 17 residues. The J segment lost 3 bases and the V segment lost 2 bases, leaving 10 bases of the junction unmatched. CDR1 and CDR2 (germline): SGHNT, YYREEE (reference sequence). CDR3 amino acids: CASSLGTVYEYTGELFF. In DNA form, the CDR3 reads TGTGCCAGCAGCTTAGGGACAGTCTATGAGTACACCGGGGAGCTGTTTTTT.

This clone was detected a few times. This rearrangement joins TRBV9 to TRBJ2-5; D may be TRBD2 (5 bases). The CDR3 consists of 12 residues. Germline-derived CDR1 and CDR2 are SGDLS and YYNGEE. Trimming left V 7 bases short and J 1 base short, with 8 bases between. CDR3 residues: CASGGFQETQYF. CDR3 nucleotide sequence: TGTGCCAGCGGAGGCTTCCAAGAGACCCAGTACTTC.

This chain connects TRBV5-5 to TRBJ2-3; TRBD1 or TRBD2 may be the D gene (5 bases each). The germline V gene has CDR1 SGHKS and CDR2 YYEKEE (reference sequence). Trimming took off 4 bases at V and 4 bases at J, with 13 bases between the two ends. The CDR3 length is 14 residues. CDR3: CASSTGTVADTQYF. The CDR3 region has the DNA TGTGCCAGCAGCACCGGGACGGTTGCAGATACGCAGTATTTT. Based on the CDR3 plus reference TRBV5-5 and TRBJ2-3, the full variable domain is DAGVTQSPTHLIKTRGQQVTLRCSPISGHKSVSWYQQVLGQGPQFIFQYYEKEERGRGNFPDRFSARQFPNYSSELNVNALLLGDSALYLCASSTGTVADTQYFGPGTRLTVL.

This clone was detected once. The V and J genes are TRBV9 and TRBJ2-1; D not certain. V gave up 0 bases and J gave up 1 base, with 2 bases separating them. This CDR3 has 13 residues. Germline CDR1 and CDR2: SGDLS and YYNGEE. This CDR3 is CASSVESYNEQFF. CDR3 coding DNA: TGTGCCAGCAGCGTAGAGTCCTACAATGAGCAGTTCTTC.

DNA of the CDR3: TGTGCCAGCAGTCTAACACCTAGCAATCAGCCCCAGCATTTT. It codes for CASSLTPSNQPQHF. The chain has TRBV6-5 and TRBJ1-5, with D unclear. With 5 bases removed from V and 0 bases from J, the gap between germline ends came to 8 bases. Per germline, CDR1 MNHEY and CDR2 SVGAGI. The CDR3 covers 14 residues.

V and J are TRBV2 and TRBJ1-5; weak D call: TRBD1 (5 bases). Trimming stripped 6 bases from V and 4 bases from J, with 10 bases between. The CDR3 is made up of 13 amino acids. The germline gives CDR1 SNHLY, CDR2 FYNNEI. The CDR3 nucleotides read TGTGCCAGCAGAAAAGACAGTAATCAGCCCCAGCATTTT. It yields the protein CASRKDSNQPQHF.

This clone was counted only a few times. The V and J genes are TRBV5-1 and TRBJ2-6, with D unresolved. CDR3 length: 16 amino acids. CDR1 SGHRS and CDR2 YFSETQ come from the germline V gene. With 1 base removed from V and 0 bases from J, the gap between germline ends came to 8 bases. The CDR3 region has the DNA TGCGCCAGCAGCTTGACTATAAGCTCTGGGGCCAACGTCCTGACTTTC. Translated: CASSLTISSGANVLTF.